This T cell receptor (beta chain) is drawn from a study of blood T cells in healthy people across ages. On the study more broadly: About one barcoded beta molecule per two T cells was the capture yield of template switching.

It was roughly 10 milliliters of peripheral blood that were drawn from each donor. Primed by a sample-barcoded 5' primer and a J-beta primer mix, a second PCR proceeded for 7 to 11 cycles. Using its own MiXCR run on the 5' RACE reads, TCRdb lists one record per CDR3 protein. This sample has over a million distinct CDR3 sequences; approximately 43% occur once, and the top ten carry approximately 4.1%. The CDR3 spans 17 residues. Germline CDR1 and CDR2: DFQATT and SNEGSKA (reference sequence). V was clipped by 1 base and J by 7 bases, with 26 bases between them. Notes on the study in general: More naive CD4+ cells and higher diversity marked long-lived donors relative to aged donors. The diversity estimates, figures obtained from one million T cells, were considered underestimates.

This clonotype was observed a few times. What it binds is unknown. Sequencing used blood. The chain is built from TRBV20-1 and TRBJ2-7; TRBD1 or TRBD2 may be the D gene (5 bases each). The TCR originated in a woman aged 18 to 35 in good health. For the CDR3, the DNA is TGCAGTGCTAGAGTGTTACCGGGGCAGCTAGGTGAAGTAGAGCAGTACTTC. It encodes CSARVLPGQLGEVEQYF.